This T cell receptor beta chain was documented in a study of shared clonotypes between healthy human individuals. Whole-study context: Plates per donor: three CD4 naive, three CD4 memory, two CD8 naive, one CD8 memory.

Points from the study as a whole: Researchers found naive subsets generally carried larger estimated richness than memory subsets. Enrolling few donors narrowed the genetic and exposure-history diversity that was represented.

Regarding this clone: Its antigen is not identified.

Researchers partitioned CD4+ cells into CD45RA+ naive and CD45RA-negative memory subsets. Assay used: immunoSEQ multiplex PCR; TCRdb lists only in-frame clones, some missing. The sample carries approximately 2,000,000 clones, about 90% recorded once. The CDR3 is 15 amino acids. V shed 3 bases and J 5 bases; nucleotides not matched to a gene: 4. Germline-derived CDR1 and CDR2 are KGHSH and LQKENI. The chain is built from TRBV18 and TRBJ2-6; TRBD2 matches 7 bases. The sequence came from a man younger than 35 in good health. Some clones in this sample may be carry-over from other donors' samples. Sequencing was done on a sample of naive CD4+ T cells from PBMCs. The subset: CD45RA+ positively selected. The CDR3 loop reads CASSPLGGWANVLTF. For the CDR3, the DNA is TGTGCCAGCTCACCGTTGGGGGGGTGGGCCAACGTCCTGACTTTC.